The T cell receptor (beta chain) described here comes from a study of T cells expressing NK-cell markers. Turning to the study itself: Eight donors were sequenced, of whom seven were HCMV-seropositive, while the remaining one was HCMV-seronegative.

Following a re-call of the 5' RACE reads, TCRdb has one entry per CDR3 protein and lacks DNA. The sample totals roughly 280,000 distinct CDR3 sequences. Study-wide findings and caveats: One observes that, in several donors, these clonotypes were also the leading ones within the CD3+CD56-NKG2C+ fraction. The share of CD8+ T cells held by dominant NKG2C+ clonotypes was roughly 1.0-7.5% in about 6 donors.

Germline V gene sequence: CDR1 DFQATT, CDR2 SNEGSKA (reference sequence). The CDR3 length is 14 residues. A word on this clonotype: Antigen: not known.

The V and J genes are TRBV20-1 and TRBJ1-1; checking the TCRdb D call of TRBD1 is not possible without DNA. The origin of this receptor is a young man in good health. Sequenced: blood T cells: a sorted CD56 or NKG2C T cell subset, CD4+ or CD8+ T cells, or bulk PBMC T cells (not recorded which). CDR3 loop: CSARRTGQYTEAFF.